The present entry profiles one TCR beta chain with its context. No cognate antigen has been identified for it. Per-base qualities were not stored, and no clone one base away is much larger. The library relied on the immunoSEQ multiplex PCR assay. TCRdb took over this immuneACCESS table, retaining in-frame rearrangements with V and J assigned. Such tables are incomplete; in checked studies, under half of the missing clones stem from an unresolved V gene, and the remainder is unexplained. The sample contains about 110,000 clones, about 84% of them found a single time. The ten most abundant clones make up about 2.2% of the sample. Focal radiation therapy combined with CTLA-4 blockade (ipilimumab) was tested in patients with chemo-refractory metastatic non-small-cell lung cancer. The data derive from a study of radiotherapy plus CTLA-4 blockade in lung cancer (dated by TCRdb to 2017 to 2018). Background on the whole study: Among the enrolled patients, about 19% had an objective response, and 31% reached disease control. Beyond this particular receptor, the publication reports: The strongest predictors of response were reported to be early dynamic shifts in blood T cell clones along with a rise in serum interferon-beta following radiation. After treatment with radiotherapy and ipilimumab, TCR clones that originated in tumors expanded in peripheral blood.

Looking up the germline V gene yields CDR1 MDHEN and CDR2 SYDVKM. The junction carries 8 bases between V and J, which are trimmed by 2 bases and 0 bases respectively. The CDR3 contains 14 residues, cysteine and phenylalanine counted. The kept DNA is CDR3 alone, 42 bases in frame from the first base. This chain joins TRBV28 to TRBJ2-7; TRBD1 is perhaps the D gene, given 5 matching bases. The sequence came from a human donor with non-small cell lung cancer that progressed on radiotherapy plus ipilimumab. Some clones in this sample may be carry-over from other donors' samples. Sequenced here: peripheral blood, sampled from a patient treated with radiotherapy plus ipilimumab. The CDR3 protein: CASSLTGHSYEQYF. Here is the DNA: TGTGCCAGCAGTTTAACAGGACACTCCTACGAGCAGTACTTC.